These 6 T cell receptor beta chains came from one sample sequenced in a study of T cell responses to AZD1222 COVID-19 vaccine. The data were produced by immunoSEQ multiplex PCR, yet TCRdb's version contains in-frame clones alone and is incomplete. The profile shows 180,000 or so clones, 94% of them singletons. The sequencing used peripheral blood, collected on day 0 of AZD1222 vaccination. These receptors came from an adult in good health.

This clone was seen just once. The genes are TRBV29-1 and TRBJ1-1, with 7 bases aligning to TRBD1. Trimming removed 7 bases from V and 2 bases from J; junction bases left unmatched: 4. The CDR3 has 12 amino acids. Germline-derived CDR1 and CDR2 are SQVTM and ANQGSEA. In nucleotides, the CDR3 is TGCAGCGGGGGGGACAGCAACACTGAAGCTTTCTTT. Its translation: CSGGDSNTEAFF.

J is TRBJ2-7 and V is TRBV10-3; no definite D call. The CDR3 covers 12 residues. From germline, CDR1 is ENHRY and CDR2 SYGVKD. The V and J ends lost 3 bases and 2 bases respectively, with 5 bases between them. The chain's CDR3 is CAISEVPYEQYF. The CDR3 bases are TGTGCCATCAGTGAAGTACCCTACGAGCAGTACTTC.

The CDR3 loop reads CASSLPSGLGTDTQYF. In DNA form, the CDR3 reads TGTGCCAGCAGCTTACCGTCAGGGCTGGGCACAGATACGCAGTATTTT. The V and J genes are TRBV5-5 and TRBJ2-3, with D possibly being TRBD1 (5 bases). Deletions cut 2 bases from V and 1 base from J, with 14 bases between. Germline V gene sequence: CDR1 SGHKS, CDR2 YYEKEE (reference sequence). This CDR3 region has 16 residues.

CDR3 bases: TGTGCCACCAGCAGAGTGGCCGGAAACACCATATATTTT. It yields the protein CATSRVAGNTIYF. The chain couples TRBV15 to TRBJ1-3; D is undetermined. Trimming stripped 1 base from V and 4 bases from J, with 5 bases between. Germline V CDR1 and CDR2: LNHNV, YYDKDF (reference sequence). This CDR3 has 13 amino acids.

The rearrangement uses TRBV6-6 and TRBJ1-3; D might be TRBD1 (6 bases). The V and J ends lost 0 bases and 4 bases respectively, with 10 bases between them. The V gene's germline CDR1 is MNHNY and CDR2 SVGAGI (reference sequence). The CDR3 has 15 amino acids. The CDR3 DNA reads as TGTGCCAGCAGTTACTCCGACAGGAACGGAAACACCATATATTTT. Its translation is CASSYSDRNGNTIYF.

The chain couples TRBV3-1 (or the pseudogene TRBV3-2) to TRBJ2-1; no clear D. Trimming shortened V by 3 bases and J by 8 bases, and 14 bases separated the two germline ends. From germline, CDR1 is LGHDT and CDR2 YNNKEL (reference sequence). The CDR3 is 14 amino acids. The CDR3 protein is CASSQVITRDEQFF. DNA for the CDR3: TGTGCCAGCAGCCAGGTAATTACTCGGGATGAGCAGTTCTTC.